Reported below is one T cell receptor (beta chain). The target antigen is unknown. The data belong to a study of cytomegalovirus exposure and HLA in healthy donors. General observations from the study: Likely technical artifact: a cluster of highly shared sequence variants. While the bulk of TCR sequences proved rare, some public TCRs turned up in many donors. Analysis was performed later, and it showed HLA-associated TCR beta chains to be more clonally expanded than equally common others.

Amplification used 60 Vbeta primers and 13 Jbeta primers. TCRdb keeps only in-frame clones here, not all; method: immunoSEQ multiplex PCR. The data show about 110,000 clones, around two thirds seen once. This CDR3 has 19 amino acids. CDR1 is LGHNA and CDR2 is YSLEER in the germline V gene. Unmatched junction bases numbered 9, after V lost 0 bases and J lost 2 bases. Donors had nominal health at sampling but likely had unrecorded immune exposures. The sample consisted of PBMCs. The clonotype originates from a woman in her thirties or forties in good health and CMV-seropositive. The chain combines TRBV4-3 with TRBJ2-2; 10 bases align to TRBD2. CDR3 region: CASSQDYPLAGPNTGELFF. In DNA, the CDR3 is TGCGCCAGCAGCCAAGATTACCCACTAGCGGGGCCTAACACCGGGGAGCTGTTTTTT.